This T cell receptor beta chain originates from a study of cytomegalovirus exposure and HLA in healthy donors. Healthy people donating bone marrow made up the donors. Regarding this clone: Antigen specificity is unknown.

Study-wide results and caveats: In vitro confirmation showed a few CMV-associated chains to be CMV antigen specific. Per a prior analysis, the majority of TCR beta V segments were productive roughly 90% or roughly 30% of the time.

CDR3 length equals 13 residues. Germline values: CDR1 WSHSY, CDR2 SAAADI. V gave up 8 bases and J gave up 5 bases, with 15 bases separating them. The PCR ran on 60 Vbeta and 13 Jbeta primers. Clones were sequenced by immunoSEQ multiplex PCR, and TCRdb holds only the in-frame ones, with some missing. The table includes about 130,000 clones, approximately 80% detected once. The sequence was collected from a man in his fifties in good health and CMV-seronegative. The rearrangement joins TRBV10-2 to TRBJ2-5, with D perhaps TRBD2 (7 bases). Source material: PBMCs. The CDR3 bases are TGCGCCAGCCGCGCGGGGGCCTTGGAGACCCAGTACTTC. Its protein product is CASRAGALETQYF.